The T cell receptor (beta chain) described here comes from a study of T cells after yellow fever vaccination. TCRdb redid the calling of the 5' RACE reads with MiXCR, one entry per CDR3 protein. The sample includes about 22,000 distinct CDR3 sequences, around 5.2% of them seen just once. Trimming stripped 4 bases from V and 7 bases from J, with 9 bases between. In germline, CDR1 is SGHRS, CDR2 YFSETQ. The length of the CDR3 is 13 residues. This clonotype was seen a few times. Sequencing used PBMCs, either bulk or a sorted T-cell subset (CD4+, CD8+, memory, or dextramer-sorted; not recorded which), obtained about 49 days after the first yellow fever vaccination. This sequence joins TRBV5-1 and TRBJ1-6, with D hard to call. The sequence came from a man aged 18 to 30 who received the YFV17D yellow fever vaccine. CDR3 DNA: TGCGCCAGCAGCCAGATGGGGAATTCACCCCTCCACTTT. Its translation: CASSQMGNSPLHF.